This TCR beta chain was recorded in a study of T cell repertoires in cytomegalovirus infection. In the study overall: CMV infection together with matching HLA type was indicated by public TCR beta signatures. Study-wide results and caveats: The study identified carriers of CMV plus the relevant HLA from cumulative public TCR beta family frequency. The ex vivo response was dominated by HLA-C-restricted CMV-specific TCR beta clonotypes.

TCRdb reprocessed the reads via MiXCR and lists one record per CDR3 protein. The sample lists tens of thousands of distinct CDR3 sequences; approximately 22% were seen once. This clonotype was observed a few times. Its antigen is not known. V lost 2 bases and J lost 4, with 10 bases in between. The CDR3 totals 14 residues. The germline V gene has CDR1 MNHEY and CDR2 SVGAGI. Input material: PBMCs, sequenced either directly or after in vitro stimulation (not recorded which). The clonotype comes from a human donor in good health (CMV status not recorded). Some clones in this sample may be carry-over from other donors' samples. The chain employs TRBV6-5 and TRBJ2-3; D not resolved. CDR3 sequence (DNA): TGTGCCAGCAGTTACGGCGGCGGATCAGATACGCAGTATTTT. Translating it yields CASSYGGGSDTQYF.